This entry concerns a single T cell receptor (beta chain). What antigen it recognizes has not been identified. Base qualities were left out, and no much larger clone turns up one base away. A single peripheral blood draw of around 100 mL on average was collected from each donor into heparinised tubes. Naive, central memory, regulatory and stem cell-like memory CD4+ T cells were sorted on a BD FACSAria II using a panel including CD45RO, CCR7, CD25, CD127, CD95 and CD27. Every sorted population had a purity above 95%. PBMCs were isolated right away by Lymphoprep density gradient centrifugation and were stained directly, without culture. Samples were stained and sorted in pairs, with one healthy donor and one patient per experiment, so that batch effects were minimized. The CDR3 runs 16 residues from the cysteine to the phenylalanine. Only CDR3 DNA remains: 48 bases, in frame from the first base. The junction shows trimming of 1 base on V and 2 bases on J, plus 9 bases between the germline ends. The germline V gene sets CDR1 to LGHNA and CDR2 to YSLEER.

The data derive from a study of beta chain features in type 1 diabetes (dated by TCRdb to 2017 to 2018). Notes on the research overall: No differences in mean age, gender distribution, total cell number or subset yield were found between patients and healthy donors. Across all samples, some 110,000,000 sorted cells were examined, and cell number per subset correlated strongly with RNA yield. The study compared TCRB repertoires of sorted circulating CD4+ T cell subsets between recently diagnosed type 1 diabetes patients and matched healthy donors. Regulatory and stem cell-like memory subsets were obtained from only 8 patients and roughly 8 healthy donors, while naive and central memory subsets were obtained from all 30 or so donors. Points the paper makes about the study in general: Only small numbers of individuals were included in the HLA sub-analyses, which left unresolved whether HLA type had any influence on TCRB rearrangement. Naive, central memory and regulatory TCRB repertoires appeared to be more similar among patients than among healthy donors. PCR may preferentially amplify shorter templates, but because patient and control samples were amplified and corrected together, any resulting skew would affect both groups equally. Type 1 diabetes patients showed a moderate but significant shortening of TCRB CDR3 length in all four CD4+ subsets. Because cDNA rather than genomic DNA was sequenced, highly expressing activated cells could have been over-represented, although no difference in activation and CD3 levels was found between groups. Patients with type 1 diabetes made fewer insertions and deleted more nucleotides at VDJ recombination sites, implying thymic rearrangement abnormalities.

The entire amount of isolated RNA was reverse transcribed using the High Capacity cDNA Reverse Transcription Kit, so the sequenced TCRB transcripts were expressed ones. Deep immunoSEQ sequencing was performed on naive, central memory and regulatory T cell samples, with an average of around 3.4 million total reads per sample. Sorted cells were lysed in RLT buffer, and RNA was extracted using DNase-treated RNeasy Micro or Mini kits according to cell number. To prevent cross-contamination, each cell subset was processed individually, whereas patient and healthy donor samples were processed jointly. The immunoSEQ multiplex PCR was used to amplify TCRB sequences from cDNA, generating 87-bp fragments that spanned the CDR3 region. The amplicons were sequenced using the Illumina HiSeq platform. For the original study's pipeline: Synthetic template baselines were used to correct PCR bias computationally, reads within Hamming distance 2 were collapsed together, and singletons that could not be merged were discarded. By aligning reads against IMGT, V, D and J genes, CDR3 length, and insertions or deletions at six rearrangement sites were assigned. Within each subset, clonotype counts were normalized to the number of sorted cells before true diversity and Gini coefficients were calculated with the tcR R package. Repertoire sharing was quantified using the overlap coefficient calculated on TCRB nucleotide sequences. Out-of-frame TCRB sequences from naive cells were analyzed as a proxy for the pre-selection repertoire. In its TCRdb copy, this immuneACCESS table keeps in-frame sequences only and misses some clones. Where compared with another copy, unresolved V genes explain less than half of these, and the others have no known cause. That table is the source of V, J and clone size, and D and trimming were worked out from the DNA. The sample contains around 650,000 clones, under 15% of them found a single time. The ten largest clones represent roughly 0.11% of the sample.

This chain is built from TRBV4-3 and TRBJ2-6; the D gene identity is not certain. Sequenced material: naive CD4+ T cells from blood. The cell subset or site label for this specimen denotes: true naive CD4+ T cells. The TCR originated in a man aged 30 to 39 with type 1 diabetes. The DNA is TGCGCCAGCAGCCAAGCCATACCCGCTGGGGCCAACGTCCTGACTTTC. Its protein is CASSQAIPAGANVLTF.